The sequence of this T cell receptor (beta chain) was determined in a study of response to subunit inactivated influenza vaccine. Regarding this clonotype: Its matching antigen is unknown.

Via MiXCR, TCRdb re-called the RT-PCR reads, giving one row per CDR3 protein. The table lists roughly 630,000 distinct CDR3 sequences, less than 15% of them singletons. CDR1 is MGHRA, CDR2 YSYEKL, per germline. The CDR3 has 16 residues. V was cut by 6 bases and J by 4 bases, with 20 bases left in between. Findings of the study overall: The authors put forward the suggestion that each seasonal influenza vaccination may bring in only a limited number of new T cells.

The source of this sequence is a man in his fifties who received an inactivated influenza vaccine. The source was PBMCs from blood, collected roughly 2 weeks before vaccination. The chain couples TRBV4-1 to TRBJ2-3; D is tentatively TRBD1 or TRBD2 (6 bases each). Written as DNA, the CDR3 is TGCGCCAGCAGGCCGGGGGCAGGGGCCGGTTCAGATACGCAGTATTTT. Its translation: CASRPGAGAGSDTQYF.